Listed below are T cell receptor beta chains from one sample, sequenced in a study of cytomegalovirus exposure and HLA in healthy donors. TCRdb's table, derived via immunoSEQ multiplex PCR, lists solely in-frame clones and lacks some. The data hold about 160,000 clones, with about four fifths observed a single time. The sequencing input was PBMCs. The source of these receptors is a woman aged 45 to 65 in good health and CMV-seronegative. Both conserved end residues are part of each CDR3. Fields, in order: V gene, J gene, D gene, clone size, CDR3 protein, CDR3 DNA. D genes are given only for firm matches. Rows give clone size only sometimes, using once, few, many, or a class for an expanded clone.

V gene: TRBV10-3; J gene: TRBJ2-7; D gene: TRBD1; clone size: -; CDR3 protein: CAISEPGQVTTYEQYF; CDR3 DNA: TGTGCCATCAGTGAACCGGGACAGGTCACCACCTACGAGCAGTACTTC
V gene: TRBV2; J gene: TRBJ1-1; D gene: -; clone size: -; CDR3 protein: CASSEGANTEAFF; CDR3 DNA: TGTGCCAGCAGTGAAGGAGCGAACACTGAAGCTTTCTTT
V gene: TRBV30; J gene: TRBJ2-7; D gene: -; clone size: once; CDR3 protein: CAWSVGRHPKNEAQYF; CDR3 DNA: TGTGCCTGGAGTGTGGGCCGCCATCCCAAAAACGAAGCGCAGTACTTC
V gene: TRBV6-5; J gene: TRBJ2-7; D gene: -; clone size: -; CDR3 protein: CASSYSARNYEQYF; CDR3 DNA: TGTGCCAGCAGTTACTCGGCCAGAAACTACGAGCAGTACTTC
V gene: TRBV7-8; J gene: TRBJ1-5; D gene: TRBD1; clone size: -; CDR3 protein: CASSWDRGRGNQPQHF; CDR3 DNA: TGTGCCAGCAGCTGGGACAGGGGGCGAGGCAATCAGCCCCAGCATTTT
V gene: TRBV10-3; J gene: TRBJ1-2; D gene: TRBD1; clone size: -; CDR3 protein: CAIYPGGWYGYTF; CDR3 DNA: TGTGCCATCTACCCAGGGGGCTGGTATGGCTACACCTTC
V gene: TRBV28; J gene: TRBJ2-7; D gene: TRBD1; clone size: -; CDR3 protein: CASSLSEGTGTYEQYF; CDR3 DNA: TGTGCCAGCAGTTTAAGCGAGGGGACAGGGACCTACGAGCAGTACTTC
V gene: TRBV5-1; J gene: TRBJ2-7; D gene: TRBD2; clone size: -; CDR3 protein: CASSPGGEPYEQYF; CDR3 DNA: TGCGCCAGCAGCCCTGGGGGGGAACCCTACGAGCAGTACTTC
V gene: TRBV11-2; J gene: TRBJ2-1; D gene: TRBD2; clone size: -; CDR3 protein: CASSYVASGNYNEQFF; CDR3 DNA: TGTGCCAGCAGCTACGTAGCTAGCGGCAACTACAATGAGCAGTTCTTC
V gene: TRBV5-1; J gene: TRBJ2-3; D gene: TRBD2; clone size: -; CDR3 protein: CASSLEGRVSTDTQYF; CDR3 DNA: TGCGCCAGCAGCTTGGAAGGGAGGGTTAGCACAGATACGCAGTATTTT
V gene: TRBV5-1; J gene: TRBJ2-7; D gene: TRBD2; clone size: -; CDR3 protein: CASSDSGRSYEQYF; CDR3 DNA: TGCGCCAGCAGCGATAGCGGGAGATCCTACGAGCAGTACTTC